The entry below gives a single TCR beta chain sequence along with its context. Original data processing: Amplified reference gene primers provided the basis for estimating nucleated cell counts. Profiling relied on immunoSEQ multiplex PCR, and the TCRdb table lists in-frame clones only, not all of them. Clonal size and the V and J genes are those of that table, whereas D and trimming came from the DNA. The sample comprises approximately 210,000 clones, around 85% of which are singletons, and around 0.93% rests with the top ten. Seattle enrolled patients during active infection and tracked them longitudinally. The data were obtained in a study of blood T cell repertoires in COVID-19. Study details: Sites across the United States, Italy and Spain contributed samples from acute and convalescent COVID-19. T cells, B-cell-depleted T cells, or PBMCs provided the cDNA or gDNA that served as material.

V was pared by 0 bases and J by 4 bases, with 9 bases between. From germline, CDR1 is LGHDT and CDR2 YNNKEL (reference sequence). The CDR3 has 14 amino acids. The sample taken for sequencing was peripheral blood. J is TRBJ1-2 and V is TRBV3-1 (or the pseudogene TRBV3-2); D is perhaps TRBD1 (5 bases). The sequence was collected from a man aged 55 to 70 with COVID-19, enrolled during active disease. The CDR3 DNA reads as TGTGCCAGCAGCCAAGATGGCAGGGCCTATGGCTACACCTTC. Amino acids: CASSQDGRAYGYTF.